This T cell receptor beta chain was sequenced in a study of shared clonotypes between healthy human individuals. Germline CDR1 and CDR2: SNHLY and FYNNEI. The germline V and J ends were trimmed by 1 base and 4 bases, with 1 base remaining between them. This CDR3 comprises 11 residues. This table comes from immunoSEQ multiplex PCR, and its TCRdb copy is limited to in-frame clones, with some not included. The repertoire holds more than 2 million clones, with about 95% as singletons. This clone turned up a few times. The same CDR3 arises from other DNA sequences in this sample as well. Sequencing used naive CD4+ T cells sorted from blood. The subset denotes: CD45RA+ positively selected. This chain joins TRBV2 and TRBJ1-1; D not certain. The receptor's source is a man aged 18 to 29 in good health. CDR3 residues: CASSEGTEAFF. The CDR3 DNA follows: TGTGCCAGCAGTGAAGGCACTGAAGCTTTCTTT.